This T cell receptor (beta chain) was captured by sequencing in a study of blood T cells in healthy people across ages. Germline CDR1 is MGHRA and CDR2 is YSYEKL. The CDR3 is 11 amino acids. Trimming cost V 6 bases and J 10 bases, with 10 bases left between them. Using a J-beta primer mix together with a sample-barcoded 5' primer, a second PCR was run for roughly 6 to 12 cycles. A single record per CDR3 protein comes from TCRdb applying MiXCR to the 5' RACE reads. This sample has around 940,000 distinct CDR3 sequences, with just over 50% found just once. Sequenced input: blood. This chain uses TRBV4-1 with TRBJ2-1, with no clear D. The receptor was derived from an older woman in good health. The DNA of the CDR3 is TGCGCCAGCAGATTGGGGTGGGAGCAGTTCTTC. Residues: CASRLGWEQFF.